This TCR beta chain is drawn from a study of cytomegalovirus exposure and HLA in healthy donors. The PCR was carried out with 60 Vbeta primers and 13 Jbeta primers. TCRdb keeps only in-frame clones here, not all; method: immunoSEQ multiplex PCR. The sample has 150,000 to 200,000 clones; 87% are singletons. Unrecorded immune exposure was likely among donors, who were nominally healthy when sampled. The receptor comes from a boy aged 2-15 years in good health and CMV-seronegative. Sequencing was performed on PBMCs.

The CDR3 nucleotides read TGTGCCAGTAGTATAGTACGAGCGGGGGGGAAGTCCTACGAGCAGTACTTC. This codes for CASSIVRAGGKSYEQYF. V is TRBV19 and J is TRBJ2-7; 10 nucleotides match TRBD2. The CDR3 has 17 amino acids. CDR1 LNHDA and CDR2 SQIVND come from the germline V gene (reference sequence). After removal of 1 base from V and 1 base from J, the junction contained 7 bases not matched to a gene.